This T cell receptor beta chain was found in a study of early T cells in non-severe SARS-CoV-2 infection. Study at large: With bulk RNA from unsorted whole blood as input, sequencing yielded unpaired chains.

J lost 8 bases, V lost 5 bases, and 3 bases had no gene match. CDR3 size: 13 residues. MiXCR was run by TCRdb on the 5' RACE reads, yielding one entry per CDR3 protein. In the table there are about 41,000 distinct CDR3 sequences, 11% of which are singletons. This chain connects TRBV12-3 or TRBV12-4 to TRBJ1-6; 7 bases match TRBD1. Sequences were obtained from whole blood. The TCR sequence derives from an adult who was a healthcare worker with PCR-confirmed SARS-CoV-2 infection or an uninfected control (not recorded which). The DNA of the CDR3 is TGTGCCAGCAGTCGGGACAGTTATTCACCCCTCCACTTT. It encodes CASSRDSYSPLHF.